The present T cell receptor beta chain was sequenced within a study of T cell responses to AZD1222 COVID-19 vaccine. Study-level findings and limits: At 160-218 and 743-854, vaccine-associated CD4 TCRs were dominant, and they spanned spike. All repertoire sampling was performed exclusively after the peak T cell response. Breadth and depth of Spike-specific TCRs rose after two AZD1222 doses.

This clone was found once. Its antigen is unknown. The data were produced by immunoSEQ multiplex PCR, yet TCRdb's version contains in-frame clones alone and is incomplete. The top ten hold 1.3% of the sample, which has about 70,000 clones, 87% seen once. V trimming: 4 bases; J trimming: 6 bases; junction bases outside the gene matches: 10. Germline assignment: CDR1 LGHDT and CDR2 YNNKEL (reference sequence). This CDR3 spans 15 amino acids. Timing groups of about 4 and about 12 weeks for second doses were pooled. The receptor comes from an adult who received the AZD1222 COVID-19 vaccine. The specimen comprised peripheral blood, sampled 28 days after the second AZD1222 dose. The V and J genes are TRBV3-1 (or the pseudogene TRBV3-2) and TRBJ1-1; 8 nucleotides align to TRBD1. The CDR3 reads CASSPRQGKIAEAFF. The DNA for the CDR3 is TGTGCCAGCAGCCCCCGACAGGGGAAGATTGCTGAAGCTTTCTTT.